This record looks at one TCR beta chain sequence and its context. Its antigen is still unknown. Germline V gene data show CDR1 as SQVTM and CDR2 as ANQGSEA. The CDR3 has 12 residues. The libraries of TRB cDNA were constructed through 5' RACE using UMI labels. TCRdb reprocessed the 5' RACE reads and stores each CDR3 protein as one record, lacking DNA. Recorded for this sample: 100,000 to 150,000 distinct CDR3 sequences. This sample was included in a study of CXCR3-negative and CXCR3-positive naive CD8 T cells. Regarding the study as a whole: Naive CXCR3-positive and CXCR3-negative cells shared TRBV-TRBJ usage; memory cells diverged. Comparably high diversity was seen in both naive subsets, and much lower diversity in memory CD8+ cells.

A CD45RO-CCR7+CD27+CD95- phenotype identified naive CD8+ T cells. Sequencing was carried out using naive CXCR3- CD8+ T cells from blood. Documented subset: CD45RO-CCR7+CD27+CD95- naive CD8+ T cells lacking CXCR3 (TNR3-). The clonotype was recovered from a human donor in good health. Some clones in this sample may be carry-over from other donors' samples. J is TRBJ1-1 and V is TRBV29-1; TCRdb calls TRBD1, which cannot be checked without DNA. The CDR3 is CSAEVGGTEAFF.